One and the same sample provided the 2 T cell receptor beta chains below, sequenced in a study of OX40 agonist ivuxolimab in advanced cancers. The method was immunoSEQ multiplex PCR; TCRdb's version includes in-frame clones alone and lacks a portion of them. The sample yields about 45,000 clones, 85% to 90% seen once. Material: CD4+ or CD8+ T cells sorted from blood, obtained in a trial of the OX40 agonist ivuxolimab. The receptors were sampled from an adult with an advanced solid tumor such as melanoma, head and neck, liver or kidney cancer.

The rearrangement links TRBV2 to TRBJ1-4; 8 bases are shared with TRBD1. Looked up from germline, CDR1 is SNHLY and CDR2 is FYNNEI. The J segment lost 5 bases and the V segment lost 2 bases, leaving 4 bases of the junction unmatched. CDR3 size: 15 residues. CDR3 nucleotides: TGTGCCAGCAGTGAAACCCGGACAGGGAATGAAAAACTGTTTTTT. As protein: CASSETRTGNEKLFF.

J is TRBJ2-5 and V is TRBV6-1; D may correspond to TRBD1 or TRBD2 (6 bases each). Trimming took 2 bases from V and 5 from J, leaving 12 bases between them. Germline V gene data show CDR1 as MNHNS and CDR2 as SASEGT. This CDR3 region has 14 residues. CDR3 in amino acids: CASSERGARETQYF. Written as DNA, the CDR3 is TGTGCCAGCAGTGAAAGGGGGGCTCGGGAGACCCAGTACTTC.